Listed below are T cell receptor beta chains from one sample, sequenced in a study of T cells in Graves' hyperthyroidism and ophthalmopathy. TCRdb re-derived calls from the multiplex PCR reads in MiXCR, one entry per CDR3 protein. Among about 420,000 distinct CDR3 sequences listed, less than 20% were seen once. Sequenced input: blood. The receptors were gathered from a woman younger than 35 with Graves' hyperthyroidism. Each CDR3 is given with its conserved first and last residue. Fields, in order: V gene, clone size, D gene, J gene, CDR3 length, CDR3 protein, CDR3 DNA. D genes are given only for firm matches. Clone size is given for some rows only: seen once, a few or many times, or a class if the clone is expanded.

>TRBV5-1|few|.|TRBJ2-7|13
CASSDGQSYEQYF
TGCGCCAGCAGTGATGGACAATCCTACGAGCAGTACTTC
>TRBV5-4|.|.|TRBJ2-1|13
CASSSPTSNEQFF
TGTGCCAGCAGCTCCCCAACTAGCAATGAGCAGTTCTTC
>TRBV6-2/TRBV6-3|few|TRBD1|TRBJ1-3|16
CASGETGTGTGNTIYF
TGTGCCAGCGGAGAAACCGGGACAGGGACTGGAAACACCATATATTTT
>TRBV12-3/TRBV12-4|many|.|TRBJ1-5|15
CASSAGILGNQPQHF
TGTGCCAGCAGCGCCGGGATCCTAGGCAATCAGCCCCAGCATTTT
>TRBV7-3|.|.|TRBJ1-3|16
CASSPWSGGSGNTIYF
TGTGCCAGCAGCCCTTGGAGCGGGGGCTCTGGAAACACCATATATTTT
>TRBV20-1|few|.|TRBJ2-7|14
CSARGIQDGYEQYF
TGCAGTGCTAGAGGGATCCAGGATGGGTACGAGCAGTACTTC
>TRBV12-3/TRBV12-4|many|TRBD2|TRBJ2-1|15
CASSRGLAKSNEQFF
TGTGCCAGCAGCCGGGGACTAGCGAAAAGCAATGAGCAGTTCTTC
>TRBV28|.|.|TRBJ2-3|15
CASSSGLLGTDTQYF
TGTGCCAGCAGTTCTGGACTACTCGGCACAGATACGCAGTATTTT
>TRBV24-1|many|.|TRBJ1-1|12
CATSSGNTEAFF
TGTGCCACCAGCTCAGGGAATACTGAAGCTTTCTTT
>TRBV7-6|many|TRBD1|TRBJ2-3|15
CASSLASTGSDTQYF
TGTGCCAGCAGCTTAGCCTCGACAGGGTCAGATACGCAGTATTTT
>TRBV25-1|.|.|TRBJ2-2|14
CASSANWVFGELFF
TGTGCCAGCAGTGCAAATTGGGTTTTCGGGGAGCTGTTTTTT
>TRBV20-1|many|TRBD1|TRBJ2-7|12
CSHRGNSYEQYF
TGCAGTCACAGGGGGAACTCCTACGAGCAGTACTTC
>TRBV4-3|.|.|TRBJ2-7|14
CASSRERGNYEQYF
TGCGCCAGCAGCCGGGAGAGGGGTAACTACGAGCAGTACTTC